Detailed here is one T cell receptor (beta chain). Its antigen is unidentified. The CDR3 sequence is 14 residues long. The ends lost 10 bases at V and 2 bases at J; junction bases unmatched: 6. Germline V lookup: CDR1 ENHRY, CDR2 SYGVKD. The sample originates from a study of T cell responses to AZD1222 COVID-19 vaccine. Profiling relied on immunoSEQ multiplex PCR, and the TCRdb table lists in-frame clones only, not all of them. The repertoire holds 100,000 or so clones, with roughly 91% as singletons. Whole-study results and caveats: Mostly white British, mostly female donors; authors suggested clonal diversity may be underestimated.

The source material was peripheral blood, sampled on day 0 of AZD1222 vaccination. This receptor was obtained from an adult in good health. V gene TRBV10-3 combines with J gene TRBJ2-1; TRBD1 matches 9 bases. CDR3 sequence: CATYRDRAYNEQFF. In nucleotides, the CDR3 is TGTGCCACCTACCGGGACAGGGCCTACAATGAGCAGTTCTTC.